The T cell receptor beta chain under discussion was sequenced for a study of T-cell memory formation after mild COVID-19. Study summary: Largely, TCR clusters stayed within a single donor.

This clonotype occurred once. TCRdb called the 5' RACE reads again in MiXCR, with one record for every CDR3 protein. The top ten clones hold 40% of a sample with about 100,000 distinct CDR3 sequences, approximately 12% of them seen once. V gave up 7 bases and J gave up 4 bases, with 17 bases separating them. The CDR3 is 14 amino acids. Germline CDR1 and CDR2: SQVTM and ANQGSEA. V and J are TRBV29-1 and TRBJ1-5; D is undetermined. The source is a young man who had mild COVID-19 (a few samples of this study predate the infection). Cell type and time point are not known. Material: PBMCs or a T cell subset sorted from them (not recorded which). CDR3 DNA: TGCAGCGCCCTAGAGGCGGGAGGTAATCAGCCCCAGCATTTT. Translating it yields CSALEAGGNQPQHF.